These 10 T cell receptor beta chains were sequenced from one sample in a study of CD4 and CD8 cells across lung adenocarcinoma regions. TCRdb analysed the PCR reads with MiXCR anew, one entry per CDR3 protein. The sample comprises 16,000 or so distinct CDR3 sequences, around 53% of which are singletons, and 30% to 35% rests with the top ten. Sequencing was done on a sample of CD8+ T cells from the center of a lung tumor. The receptors stem from a female donor with lung adenocarcinoma. The CD4 and CD8 labels of this study may be unreliable.

The V gene is TRBV6-1, the J gene TRBJ2-3, with D tentatively TRBD1 or TRBD2 (5 bases each). Germline lookup yields CDR1 MNHNS and CDR2 SASEGT. The V end lost 6 bases, the J end lost 9 bases, and 13 bases lay between the germline ends. The CDR3 extends over 12 amino acids. The CDR3 region is CASSARWDTQYF. The DNA of the CDR3 is TGTGCCAGCAGCGCTCGCTGGGACACGCAGTATTTT.

The genes are TRBV6-1 and TRBJ2-3; the D is unclear. Gene TRBJ2-7 matches the end of the DNA better, so the J call may be wrong. The germline V gene encodes CDR1 MNHNS and CDR2 SASEGT. CDR3 size: 16 residues. The CDR3 sequence is CASRPTGLRTKNTQYF. As DNA, the CDR3 is TGTGCCAGCCGTCCTACCGGGCTGCGAACCAAAAACACGCAGTACTTC.

On this clonotype: One end of the junction is discordant with germline, which a read error may explain. The chain carries TRBV6-1 and TRBJ2-4; 10 nucleotides match TRBD2. Germline assignment: CDR1 MNHNS and CDR2 SASEGT. The CDR3 contains 15 residues. CDR3: CASSSSGGAPDTQYF. DNA of the CDR3: TGTGCCAGCAGCTCGAGCGGGGGGGCCCCAGATACGCAGTATTTC.

This clonotype has at least ten counts. This chain links TRBV4-1 with TRBJ1-1; TRBD1 might be the D (5 bases). The CDR3 is 15 amino acids. Trimming left V 4 bases short and J 4 bases short, with 16 bases between. Germline-derived CDR1 and CDR2 are MGHRA and YSYEKL. DNA for the CDR3: TGCGCCAGCAGCCTGCCCGACAGACTGAGCACTGAAGCTTTCTTT. Amino acids: CASSLPDRLSTEAFF.

The rearrangement joins TRBV10-2 to TRBJ2-1; the D call may be TRBD1 or TRBD2 (5 bases each). Germline lookup yields CDR1 WSHSY and CDR2 SAAADI. The V and J ends lost 0 bases and 7 bases respectively, with 10 bases between them. The CDR3 runs 14 residues. For the CDR3, the DNA is TGCGCCAGCAGTGAGTCGAGGGGTATTAATGAGCAGTTCTTC. As protein: CASSESRGINEQFF.

As regards this clonotype: At one of its ends the junction is not consistent with the germline gene, which may arise from a read error. The chain carries TRBV27 and TRBJ2-4; 7 bases are a match to TRBD2. The CDR3 extends over 14 amino acids. Germline V CDR1 and CDR2: MNHEY, SMNVEV (reference sequence). CDR3 residues: CGIGGLSRKNTQYF. As DNA, the CDR3 is TGTGGCATCGGGGGGTTGTCCCGCAAAAACACTCAGTACTTT.

The gene calls are TRBV23-1 and TRBJ2-5; D call uncertain. TRBV23-1 is identified as an open reading frame with a role that is uncertain. Trimming took 0 bases from V and 5 from J, leaving 7 bases between them. This CDR3 comprises 13 residues. DNA of the CDR3: TGCGCCAGCAGTCAATCTTCCCCGGAGACCCAGTACTTC. Translation: CASSQSSPETQYF.

This clonotype appeared a single time. This chain uses TRBV5-1 with TRBJ1-5; 8 bases align to TRBD1. This CDR3 comprises 14 residues. V gave up 0 bases and J gave up 5 bases; unmatched junction bases: 1. Germline lookup yields CDR1 SGHRS and CDR2 YFSETQ. This chain's CDR3 is CASSLAGGDQPQHF. The CDR3, as DNA: TGCGCCAGCAGCTTGGCAGGGGGCGATCAGCCCCAGCATTTT. Full variable domain (missing parts from reference TRBV5-1 and TRBJ1-5): KAGVTQTPRYLIKTRGQQVTLSCSPISGHRSVSWYQQTPGQGLQFLFEYFSETQRNKGNFPGRFSGRQFSNSRSEMNVSTLELGDSALYLCASSLAGGDQPQHFGDGTRLSIL.

The rearrangement joins TRBV7-6 to TRBJ2-5; D is unresolved. The J call may be wrong; the DNA end is better matched by TRBJ2-7. The CDR3 is 13 residues long. CDR1 and CDR2 (germline): SGHVS, FNYEAQ. This CDR3 is CASSRGPFVEQYF. The CDR3 coding sequence is TGTGCCAGCAGCCGTGGCCCCTTTGTCGAGCAGTACTTC.

The chain links TRBV5-1 to TRBJ1-4, with D perhaps matching TRBD1 (6 bases). The V end was cut by 3 bases, the J end by 5 bases, with 11 bases between. Germline V gene lookup returns CDR1 SGHRS and CDR2 YFSETQ. The CDR3 length is 14 residues. CDR3 protein: CASSWDNPNEKLFF. For the CDR3, the DNA is TGCGCCAGCAGCTGGGACAACCCGAATGAAAAACTGTTTTTT.